This T cell receptor (beta chain) emerged from a study of CD8 T cells in ankylosing spondylitis (dated by TCRdb to the late 2010s). Broadly, across the study: T cell receptor beta repertoires were profiled in healthy donors and ankylosing spondylitis patients so that disease-linked TCR variants could be found. Samples of peripheral blood were taken, and for ankylosing spondylitis patients, synovial fluid was collected as well. The whole study cohort included over a hundred healthy donors and 20 to 25 ankylosing spondylitis patients. Points the paper makes about the study in general: According to the report, matched synovial fluid samples from ankylosing spondylitis patients were significantly enriched for the disease-linked clones. The disease-linked clones showed a CD8+ phenotype and occurred at relatively low frequencies in peripheral blood. Blood from ankylosing spondylitis patients appeared to be characterized by a TCR beta motif made up of several highly homologous amino acid variants. Some of the motif variants had been reported before in the synovial fluid and blood of reactive arthritis patients, a finding that suggests common disease-initiation mechanisms.

The sample was run on an Illumina HiSeq 2500. Quantitative 5'-RACE with molecular barcodes was used to prepare TCR beta libraries. The authors' analysis ran thus. To identify disease-linked TCR variants, a new computational method was used, one built on a probabilistic model of VDJ rearrangement. TCRdb ran its own pipeline on the public reads, namely fastp trimming at Q25 and MiXCR clone calling, and kept in-frame beta chains. Every entry covers one CDR3 protein and lists the most common genes and DNA from its rows. The V and J calls and clone size are TCRdb's, not the authors'. Counted in this sample were around 450,000 distinct CDR3 sequences; roughly a quarter of them appeared once. Jointly, the top ten make up 0.89% of the sample. Regarding this clonotype: What antigen it recognizes has not been identified. No qualities accompany the bases; no much larger clone lies one base away.

The source is a male donor with ankylosing spondylitis. Sequencing was done on a sample of blood, either unsorted or a sorted T cell fraction (not recorded which).

The nucleotide sequence reads as follows: TGTGCCAGCAGTGGGGACATTGACACTGAAGCTTTCTTT. This yields the protein CASSGDIDTEAFF. The rearrangement combines TRBV2 with TRBJ1-1; matching of 6 bases hints at TRBD1 as the D gene. From a lookup of the germline V gene, CDR1 and CDR2 are SNHLY and FYNNEI. The CDR3 sequence holds 13 residues, the cysteine and phenylalanine included. The entry retains the CDR3 DNA only, 39 bases that are in frame from base 1. The germline ends are 9 bases apart after V is trimmed by 4 bases and J by 3 bases.